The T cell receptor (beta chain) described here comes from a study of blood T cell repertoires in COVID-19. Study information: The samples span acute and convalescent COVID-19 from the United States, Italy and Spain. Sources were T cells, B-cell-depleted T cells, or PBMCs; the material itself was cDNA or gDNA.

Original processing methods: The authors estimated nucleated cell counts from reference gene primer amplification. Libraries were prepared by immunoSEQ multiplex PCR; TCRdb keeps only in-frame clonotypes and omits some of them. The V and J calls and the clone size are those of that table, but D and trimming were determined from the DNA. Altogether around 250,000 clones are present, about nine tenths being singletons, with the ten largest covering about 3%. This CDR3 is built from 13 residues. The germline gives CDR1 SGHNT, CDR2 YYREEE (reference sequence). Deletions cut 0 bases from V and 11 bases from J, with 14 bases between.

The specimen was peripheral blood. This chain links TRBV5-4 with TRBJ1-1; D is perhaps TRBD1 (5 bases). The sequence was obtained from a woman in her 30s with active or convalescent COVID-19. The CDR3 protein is CASSLAQGEDAFF. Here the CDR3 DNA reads TGTGCCAGCAGCTTGGCCCAGGGTGAGGACGCTTTCTTT.